The sequence of this T cell receptor beta chain was determined in a study of T-cell reconstitution after alpha-beta-depleted transplantation in children. General study findings and limits: Day-60 TCRbeta diversity that was high in some patients was derived from surviving recipient T cells and thymic progenitors. About two months after transplant, alpha-beta T cells reportedly came from several hundred expanded graft clones. After one year, T-cell counts and TCRbeta diversity mostly came from new T cells.

This CDR3 comprises 13 residues. Between the trimmed V and J ends, which lost 2 bases and 6 bases, there was a span of 10 bases. Remarks on this clonotype: Antigen specificity is unknown.

A TCRbeta library incorporating unique molecular identifiers was prepared. TCRdb fed the PCR reads into MiXCR, producing one record per CDR3 protein. The top ten hold roughly 31% of the sample, which has about 900,000 distinct CDR3 sequences, roughly 29% seen once. The TCR was taken from a boy under two years old who had a stem cell transplant for SCID, so the T cells may come from the graft donor. The chain uses TRBV12-3 or TRBV12-4 and TRBJ1-2, with D hard to call. This specimen was PBMCs, mostly from graft donor cells, taken 360 days after TCRalphabeta/CD19-depleted stem cell transplant. CDR3 in DNA: TGTGCCAGCAGTTTAACGGGGATAGATGGCTACACCTTC. Translated, it gives CASSLTGIDGYTF.